This T cell receptor (beta chain) was captured by sequencing in a study of blood T cells in healthy people across ages. The study's findings and limits: The authors considered diversity estimates from one million T cells to be underestimates. Fewer expanded clones and more diversity marked long-lived versus aged donors.

For this clonotype: Its matching antigen is unknown.

Germline loops: CDR1 DFQATT, CDR2 SNEGSKA (reference sequence). V gave up 6 bases and J gave up 3 bases; unmatched junction bases: 6. The CDR3 runs 13 residues. A sample-barcoded 5' primer and a J-beta primer mix were used in a second PCR of roughly 7 to 11 cycles. Samples each returned at least 3 million CDR3-containing paired-end reads. From the 5' RACE reads, TCRdb called clonotypes with MiXCR, one entry per CDR3 protein. The sample records some 710,000 distinct CDR3 sequences, around 45% being singletons. Sequencing was performed on blood. The source is a man aged 80 or over in good health. V gene TRBV20-1 combines with J gene TRBJ1-2; 8 bases line up with TRBD1. In DNA form, the CDR3 reads TGCAGTGCGGACAGGGTGCGATACTATGGCTACACCTTC. Translation gives CSADRVRYYGYTF.